The 6 T cell receptor beta chains listed next were all sequenced from one sample in a study of shared clonotypes between healthy human individuals. TCRdb keeps only in-frame clones here, not all; method: immunoSEQ multiplex PCR. Among about 640,000 clones listed, about three quarters were seen once. The specimen was memory CD4+ T cells sorted from blood. This sample's subset: CD45RA-negative fraction. The source is a woman aged 25 to 39 in good health.

The rearrangement joins TRBV15 to TRBJ1-2; D ambiguous. Germline assignment: CDR1 LNHNV and CDR2 YYDKDF (reference sequence). Deletions cut 0 bases from V and 2 bases from J, with 7 bases between. This CDR3 contains 14 residues. DNA for the CDR3: TGTGCCACCAGCAGAGAAACGGCGAACTATGGCTACACCTTC. It is translated as CATSRETANYGYTF.

The chain is built from TRBV6-5 and TRBJ1-4; D is unresolved. V lost 5 bases, J lost 5 bases, and 9 bases lay in between. This CDR3 has 13 residues. Germline CDR1 and CDR2: MNHEY and SVGAGI. CDR3 loop: CASSSPMNEKLFF. CDR3 sequence (DNA): TGTGCCAGCAGTAGCCCGATGAATGAAAAACTGTTTTTT.

The chain uses TRBV25-1 and TRBJ2-2, with 7 bases lining up with TRBD1. J lost 7 bases, V lost 2 bases, and 13 bases had no gene match. Germline lookup yields CDR1 MGHDK and CDR2 SYGVNS. The CDR3 totals 17 residues. The DNA for the CDR3 is TGTGCCAGCAGTGAACCCCCCGGGACAGTGTCCCTCGGGGAGCTGTTTTTT. This gives the protein CASSEPPGTVSLGELFF.

This chain uses TRBV21-1 with TRBJ2-1. TRBV21-1 is marked as a pseudogene. The CDR3 sequence is 14 residues long. The CDR3 nucleotides read TGTGCCAGCAGCAAAGTAGGCGATTACAATGAGCAGTTCTTC. This encodes CASSKVGDYNEQFF.

The CDR3 reads CASRPGSGRSNQPQHF. The CDR3 bases are TGCGCCAGCAGGCCGGGATCCGGGCGGAGCAATCAGCCCCAGCATTTT. The rearrangement joins TRBV10-1 to TRBJ1-5; D is unresolved. V was shortened by 6 bases and J by 1 base, with 16 bases between the two germline ends. The CDR3 runs to 16 residues. The germline CDR1 and CDR2 sequences are WNHNN and SYGVQD (reference sequence).

J is TRBJ1-4 and V is TRBV5-6, with 9 bases identical to TRBD1. The CDR3 runs 13 residues. From germline, CDR1 is SGHDT and CDR2 YYEEEE. The trim removed 4 bases at V and 11 bases at J, leaving 6 bases unmatched. This CDR3 is CASSRDRVKKLFF. The CDR3 nucleotides are TGTGCCAGCAGCCGGGACAGGGTTAAGAAACTGTTTTTT.